This T cell receptor beta chain originates from a study of technical replicates of blood from a few donors. The V gene end was trimmed by 2 bases and the J gene end by 4 bases; junction bases not matched to a gene: 6. The CDR3 runs to 15 residues. Germline V gene data show CDR1 as KGHSH and CDR2 as LQKENI. Assay: immunoSEQ multiplex PCR; the TCRdb copy retains only in-frame clones and omits some. This table has some 77,000 clones, approximately 86% appearing once. The chain joins TRBV18 to TRBJ1-2; 8 bases are a match to TRBD1. This receptor was taken from a human donor in good health. Some clones in this sample may be carry-over from other donors' samples. The specimen sequenced was PBMCs. CDR3: CASSPAVDRGYGYTF. In DNA, the CDR3 is TGTGCCAGCTCACCAGCCGTTGACAGGGGCTATGGCTACACCTTC.